These 14 T cell receptor beta chains were sequenced from one sample in a study of cytomegalovirus exposure and HLA in healthy donors. It was with 60 Vbeta and 13 Jbeta primers that the PCR ran. Clones were read by immunoSEQ multiplex PCR, and TCRdb kept only the in-frame ones, dropping some. Found here are roughly 200,000 clones, 8.5% to 10% of them singletons; the top ten hold 1% to 1.5%. Sequenced sample: PBMCs. All receptors derive from a woman aged 25 to 39 in good health and CMV-seropositive.

In this sample, this clone turned up a few times. The chain employs TRBV2 and TRBJ2-5; D possibly corresponds to TRBD2 (5 bases). Germline CDR1 is SNHLY and CDR2 is FYNNEI. Trimming took 2 bases from V and 5 from J, leaving 12 bases between them. CDR3 length: 14 residues. The CDR3 loop is CASSEWAGGETQYF. The CDR3 DNA sequence: TGTGCCAGCAGTGAATGGGCAGGCGGGGAGACCCAGTACTTC.

This clone was counted between two and nine times. The V call is TRBV4-2, the J call TRBJ1-1, with TRBD1 identical over 8 bases. Germline CDR1 LGHNA, CDR2 YNFKEQ. The CDR3 runs 15 residues. J lost 11 bases, V lost 1 base, and 12 bases had no gene match. CDR3 sequence: CASSQAQDRGGEAFF. The DNA of the CDR3 is TGTGCCAGCAGCCAAGCTCAAGACAGGGGAGGTGAGGCTTTCTTT.

This clone came up a few times. The chain uses TRBV13 and TRBJ2-2; D ambiguous. Germline V CDR1 and CDR2: PRHDT, FYEKMQ (reference sequence). The CDR3 runs 16 residues. Trimming pared 3 bases from V and 1 base from J, leaving 12 bases between. Here the CDR3 reads CASSFLSGGNTGELFF. The DNA for the CDR3 is TGTGCCAGCAGCTTTCTGTCCGGTGGGAACACCGGGGAGCTGTTTTTT.

The sample holds a few counts of this clone. Additional DNA sequences in this sample encode the identical CDR3. The chain links TRBV7-3 to TRBJ1-1; 10 bases match TRBD1. Germline V gene lookup returns CDR1 SGHTA and CDR2 FQGTGA. J was trimmed by 3 bases and V by 5 bases; bases with no gene match: 9. The CDR3 consists of 16 residues. The CDR3 DNA is TGTGCCAGCAGCCGGACAGGGGGTCCCCCCGACACTGAAGCTTTCTTT. It yields the protein CASSRTGGPPDTEAFF.

The V gene is TRBV4-2, the J gene TRBJ1-3, with TRBD1 matching over 8 bases. In germline, CDR1 is LGHNA, CDR2 YNFKEQ. Trimming removed 5 bases from V and 4 bases from J; junction bases left unmatched: 7. CDR3 length: 15 residues. CDR3 in DNA: TGTGCCAGCAGCTTGCAGGGGGCAAAAGGAAACACCATATATTTT. It encodes CASSLQGAKGNTIYF.

The J gene is TRBJ2-1, the V gene TRBV27; TRBD2 might be the D (5 bases). V lost 4 bases to trimming and J lost 12 bases, with 10 bases between them. In germline, CDR1 is MNHEY, CDR2 SMNVEV (reference sequence). The CDR3 extends over 11 amino acids. Here the CDR3 DNA reads TGTGCCAGCAGTTACGGGGTGAGGCAGTTCTTC. It encodes CASSYGVRQFF.

This clone has a handful of counts. The V call is TRBV2, the J call TRBJ2-7; 8 bases fit TRBD2. The CDR3 contains 18 residues. V dropped 3 bases and J dropped 1; count of bases not matched to a gene: 14. The germline CDR1 and CDR2 sequences are SNHLY and FYNNEI. DNA for the CDR3: TGTGCCAGCAGTGACGGGGGGGGCTGGCGCGGGGTGTCCTACGAGCAGTACTTC. Translated: CASSDGGGWRGVSYEQYF.

The V gene is TRBV7-2, the J gene TRBJ1-1; D not certain. Germline V CDR1 and CDR2: SGHTA, FQGNSA. The CDR3 is 12 amino acids. The ends were cut back, 4 bases at V and 5 bases at J, with 8 bases in the middle. This chain's CDR3 is CASSSTSTEAFF. In nucleotides, the CDR3 is TGTGCCAGCAGCTCCACGAGTACTGAAGCTTTCTTT.

This sequence joins TRBV10-2 and TRBJ2-1, with 7 bases matching TRBD2. Germline V gene lookup returns CDR1 WSHSY and CDR2 SAAADI. CDR3 length equals 16 residues. J gave up 2 bases and V 4 bases, and 8 bases lay outside the gene matches. The CDR3 DNA is TGCGCCAGCAGTGTTCCGAGCGGGAAGGCCTACAATGAGCAGTTCTTC. This encodes CASSVPSGKAYNEQFF.

This clone appeared a few times. CDR3 nucleotide sequence: TGTGCCAGCAGCCCTGGACTAGCGGGGCTCTACAATGAGCAGTTCTTC. This gives the protein CASSPGLAGLYNEQFF. The chain is built from TRBV7-9 and TRBJ2-1; 12 bases agree with TRBD2. Unmatched junction bases numbered 5, after V lost 5 bases and J lost 3 bases. The germline CDR1 and CDR2 sequences are SEHNR and FQNEAQ (reference sequence). The CDR3 loop spans 16 amino acids.

The chain couples TRBV19 to TRBJ2-2; D remains ambiguous. V lost 3 bases to trimming and J lost 3 bases, with 11 bases between them. The CDR3 spans 15 residues. Looked up from germline, CDR1 is LNHDA and CDR2 is SQIVND (reference sequence). CDR3 nucleotide sequence: TGTGCCAGTAGTATTGGAGACCGAGACACCGGGGAGCTGTTTTTT. Its protein is CASSIGDRDTGELFF.

This rearrangement joins TRBV19 to TRBJ1-4; 10 bases align to TRBD1. Germline CDR1 is LNHDA and CDR2 is SQIVND (reference sequence). This CDR3 comprises 15 residues. The junction had 8 bases not matched to a gene; V was cut back by 5 bases and J by 8 bases. CDR3 amino acids: CASSVNDRGREKLFF. In DNA form, the CDR3 reads TGTGCCAGTAGTGTGAACGACAGGGGGCGCGAAAAACTGTTTTTT.

This sequence joins TRBV7-8 and TRBJ2-1, with 7 bases matching TRBD2. The V gene's germline CDR1 is SGHVS and CDR2 FQNEAQ. Unmatched junction bases numbered 4, after V lost 4 bases and J lost 1 base. The CDR3 runs to 15 residues. In DNA, the CDR3 is TGTGCCAGCAGCTCCGCTAGCGGTTCCTACAATGAGCAGTTCTTC. Protein sequence: CASSSASGSYNEQFF.

This chain's CDR3 is CASEGRTGGAETQYF. In DNA form, the CDR3 reads TGTGCCAGCGAGGGGAGGACAGGGGGCGCGGAGACCCAGTACTTC. The chain is built from TRBV6-1 and TRBJ2-5; 11 nucleotides agree with TRBD1. CDR3 size: 15 residues. The germline CDR1 and CDR2 sequences are MNHNS and SASEGT. V shed 8 bases, J shed 5 bases, and the junction held 10 bases outside the gene matches.